The text below deals with one T cell receptor (beta chain). Distinct nucleotide sequences in the sample also encode this CDR3. V was trimmed by 0 bases and J by 6 bases, leaving 8 bases between them. CDR1 MNHNY and CDR2 SVGAGI come from the germline V gene (reference sequence). The CDR3 has 13 residues. This table comes from immunoSEQ multiplex PCR, and its TCRdb copy is limited to in-frame clones, with some not included. The sample has 400,000 or so clones, more than 85% seen once. This record belongs to a study of Ad26.COV2.S vaccination and SARS-CoV-2 variants. Treatment indicated: some 19 received Ad26.COV2.S at low or high dose, single or two shots; about 5 received placebo; per-sample allocation not given. Specimen acquisition occurred on day 63 following the initial vaccine or placebo injection.

The gene calls are TRBV6-6 and TRBJ1-1, with D possibly TRBD1 on 6 matching bases. Here the sequenced sample was peripheral blood, taken in a trial of Ad26.COV2.S vaccine versus placebo. The clonotype was recovered from a person between 18 and 59 years old who received the Ad26.COV2.S COVID-19 vaccine or a placebo. CDR3: CASSYSQGSEAFF. CDR3 bases: TGTGCCAGCAGTTACTCACAGGGTTCTGAAGCTTTCTTT.